The 7 T cell receptor beta chains reported below all come from one sample, sequenced in a study of cytotoxic CD8 clonotypes in ibrutinib-treated CLL. Measured with immunoSEQ multiplex PCR; TCRdb has only the in-frame clones, and not every one. The sample has approximately 300,000 clones, 70% to 80% seen once. The sample in question was PBMCs, obtained before ibrutinib treatment. All receptors derive from a human donor with chronic lymphocytic leukemia.

The CDR3 DNA follows: TGTGCCTGGAGTGAATCAGGGACTAGCAATCAGCCCCAGCATTTT. Its protein product is CAWSESGTSNQPQHF. This sequence joins TRBV30 and TRBJ1-5, with a tentative D call TRBD1 (5 bases). The CDR3 spans 15 residues. Deletions cut 1 base from V and 0 bases from J, with 10 bases between. Germline V gene lookup returns CDR1 GTSNPN and CDR2 SVGIG (reference sequence).

The chain is built from TRBV27 and TRBJ2-7; tentatively, D is TRBD2 (5 bases). Between the trimmed V and J ends, which lost 10 bases and 6 bases, there was a span of 13 bases. The CDR3 has 11 amino acids. Germline loops: CDR1 MNHEY, CDR2 SMNVEV (reference sequence). For the CDR3, the DNA is TGTGCCACGACTTGGAGGTCCGAGCAGTACTTC. Translated: CATTWRSEQYF.

This clone was counted a few times. The gene calls are TRBV30 and TRBJ2-7; TRBD1 agrees at 10 bases. V lost 1 base to trimming and J lost 6 bases; unmatched junction nucleotides: 6. Germline V gene sequence: CDR1 GTSNPN, CDR2 SVGIG (reference sequence). The CDR3 is 14 amino acids. CDR3 residues: CAWSGGTGDGEQYF. The CDR3 coding sequence is TGTGCCTGGAGTGGCGGGACAGGGGATGGCGAGCAGTACTTC.

This rearrangement joins TRBV25-1 to TRBJ2-1; 9 bases agree with TRBD2. The ends lost 7 bases at V and 9 bases at J; junction bases unmatched: 13. The CDR3 runs 15 residues. Germline V gives CDR1 MGHDK, CDR2 SYGVNS. This CDR3 reads CASISPSGEIGEQFF. The DNA of the CDR3 is TGTGCCAGCATATCGCCTAGCGGGGAAATCGGTGAGCAGTTCTTC.

V gene TRBV7-9 combines with J gene TRBJ2-7; 11 bases are shared with TRBD2. This CDR3 has 15 amino acids. Germline-derived CDR1 and CDR2 are SEHNR and FQNEAQ (reference sequence). The J segment lost 13 bases and the V segment lost 1 base, leaving 12 bases of the junction unmatched. CDR3 loop: CASSLGEAGTSGSYF. In DNA form, the CDR3 reads TGTGCCAGCAGCTTAGGGGAGGCTGGAACTAGCGGGAGTTACTTC.

This chain uses TRBV5-8 with TRBJ2-7; D may be TRBD2 (5 bases). Germline V gives CDR1 SGHTS, CDR2 YDEGEE. The ends were cut back, 2 bases at V and 2 bases at J, with 14 bases in the middle. The CDR3 runs to 15 residues. The CDR3 region is CASSFGLRATYEQYF. Written as DNA, the CDR3 is TGTGCCAGCAGCTTTGGGCTGCGGGCAACCTACGAGCAGTACTTC.

This clone turned up a few times. The chain has TRBV11-2 and TRBJ1-2; D is perhaps TRBD1 (6 bases). The CDR3 has 13 residues. The germline gives CDR1 SGHAT, CDR2 FQNNGV. V was cut by 6 bases and J by 8 bases, with 16 bases left in between. The CDR3 protein is CASSRTGLGGYTF. The DNA for the CDR3 is TGTGCCAGCAGTCGCACAGGGTTGGGAGGCTACACCTTC. Based on the CDR3 plus reference TRBV11-2 and TRBJ1-2, the full variable domain is EAGVAQSPRYKIIEKRQSVAFWCNPISGHATLYWYQQILGQGPKLLIQFQNNGVVDDSQLPKDRFSAERLKGVDSTLKIQPAKLEDSAVYLCASSRTGLGGYTFGSGTRLTVV.